This T cell receptor (beta chain) came from a study of blood T cell repertoires in COVID-19. Study-level background: PBMCs, B-cell-depleted T cells, or T cells provided the cDNA or gDNA that made up the material.

The V gene's germline CDR1 is SNHLY and CDR2 FYNNEI. This CDR3 comprises 13 residues. A note on this clone: Distinct nucleotide sequences in the sample also encode this CDR3.

The repertoire was sequenced with immunoSEQ multiplex PCR; TCRdb's copy has only in-frame clones and lacks some. The table shows 200,000 to 250,000 clones, with more than 70% occurring only once. This chain uses TRBV2 with TRBJ1-6; D is perhaps TRBD1 (5 bases). The receptor's source is a human donor in a cohort sampled during active COVID-19. What was sequenced was peripheral blood. As DNA, the CDR3 is TGTGCTAGTCGGGGGGGTCCAAATTCACCCCTCCACTTT. Residues: CASRGGPNSPLHF. Full variable domain (remainder filled in from reference TRBV2 and TRBJ1-6): EPEVTQTPSHQVTQMGQEVILRCVPISNHLYFYWYRQILGQKVEFLVSFYNNEISEKSEIFDDQFSVERPDGSNFTLKIRSTKLEDSAMYFCASRGGPNSPLHFGNGTRLTVT.